This T cell receptor (beta chain) appears in the sequencing data of a study of T cells in Graves' hyperthyroidism and ophthalmopathy. RNA transcripts served as the template for amplifying TCR beta CDR3 regions. Researchers ran a first-round RT-PCR on the TCR CDR3 using the HTBI primer set. TCRdb fed the multiplex PCR reads into MiXCR, producing one record per CDR3 protein. The sample lists around 34,000 distinct CDR3 sequences, roughly half occurring once. In its sample, this clonotype is medium-sized. A patient was excluded if there was uncontrolled infection, other autoimmune disease, pregnancy or lactation. The CDR3 totals 14 residues. Trimming removed 6 bases from V and 4 bases from J; junction bases left unmatched: 7. The germline V gene encodes CDR1 ENHRY and CDR2 SYGVKD.

The source is a middle-aged woman with Graves' ophthalmopathy. The rearrangement uses TRBV10-3 and TRBJ1-2, with 8 bases identical to TRBD1. The source material was blood. The CDR3 spells CAIRTGGSTYGYTF. CDR3 in DNA: TGTGCCATCAGAACAGGGGGGTCTACCTATGGCTACACCTTC.